Described below is a single T cell receptor beta chain sequence and its context. The target antigen is unknown. This record comes from a study of early T cells in non-severe SARS-CoV-2 infection. Study observations and caveats: Matches to VDJdb favored anti-spike CD8 responses and missed private and CD4 specificities.

V lost 5 bases to trimming and J lost 8 bases, with 7 bases between them. CDR3 length: 11 amino acids. Germline lookup yields CDR1 MDHEN and CDR2 SYDVKM. Attached unique molecular identifiers marked individual cDNA molecules. One entry per CDR3 protein results from TCRdb running MiXCR on the 5' RACE reads. The sample has some 40,000 distinct CDR3 sequences, 7.5% to 9% seen once; the top ten hold over 10%. The chain uses TRBV28 and TRBJ2-1; D is undetermined. The clonotype comes from an adult who was a healthcare worker with PCR-confirmed SARS-CoV-2 infection or an uninfected control (not recorded which). The sample in question was whole blood, obtained at baseline. The CDR3 DNA reads as TGTGCCAGCAGTCGTAGGGATGAGCAGTTCTTC. Translating gives CASSRRDEQFF.